This T cell receptor beta chain comes out of a study of blood T cell repertoires in COVID-19. Study information: COVID-19 samples, acute and convalescent, were from the United States, Italy and Spain.

The protocol was immunoSEQ multiplex PCR, while the TCRdb copy is restricted to in-frame clones and leaves out a portion. The data contain 200,000 to 250,000 clones, about 86% of them singletons. From germline, CDR1 is LNHNV and CDR2 YYDKDF (reference sequence). This CDR3 comprises 13 residues. Deletions cut 8 bases from V and 7 bases from J, with 15 bases between. The V and J genes are TRBV15 and TRBJ1-5; D unresolved. The sequencing input was peripheral blood. The TCR comes from a woman aged 25 to 39 who had recovered from COVID-19. The CDR3 DNA reads as TGTGCCACCCAGGATCCGGCTGGGCAGCCCCAGCATTTT. This sequence encodes CATQDPAGQPQHF.